This entry features one TCR beta chain sequence. Its cognate antigen has yet to be identified. No base quality values were provided; no much bigger clone lies one nucleotide off. The sample is drawn from a study of radiotherapy plus CTLA-4 blockade in lung cancer (dated by TCRdb to between 2017 and 2018). Background on the whole study: Objective responses occurred in 15% to 20% of enrolled patients, and under 40% achieved disease control. Findings and caveats that apply to the study as a whole: The strongest predictors of response were reported to be early dynamic shifts in blood T cell clones along with a rise in serum interferon-beta following radiation. After treatment with radiotherapy and ipilimumab, TCR clones that came from tumors expanded in the peripheral blood.

Library preparation was by the immunoSEQ multiplex PCR assay. TCRdb re-hosts the immuneACCESS table, in-frame sequences only. Its copies lack some clones; in the studies checked, an unresolved V gene accounts for under half of them, and the cause for the rest is not known. Present in this sample are 90,000 or so clones, 70% to 90% of which were seen just once. 2% to 2.5% of the sample rests with the top ten. The study evaluated CTLA-4 blockade (ipilimumab) given together with focal radiation therapy in patients who had chemo-refractory metastatic non-small-cell lung cancer. There are 18 amino acids in the CDR3, from cysteine to phenylalanine inclusive. The CDR3 DNA has 54 bases and is translated from base 1. The germline V gene supplies CDR1 SGHAT and CDR2 FQNNGV. Here V drops 3 bases and J drops 3 bases, and the junction holds 13 bases not matched to any gene.

The clonotype originates from a human donor with non-small cell lung cancer who had a partial response to radiotherapy plus ipilimumab. Recombination linked TRBV11-2 to TRBJ1-3, and TRBD1 aligns with 8 junction nucleotides. The sequences come from peripheral blood, collected from a patient treated with radiotherapy plus ipilimumab. CDR3 loop: CASSFNDVTGGSGNTIYF. The DNA sequence follows: TGTGCCAGCAGCTTTAATGATGTTACAGGGGGAAGTGGAAACACCATATATTTT.